These 26 T cell receptor beta chains were sequenced from one sample in a study of blood T cell repertoires in COVID-19. Libraries were prepared by immunoSEQ multiplex PCR; TCRdb keeps only in-frame clonotypes and omits some of them. Among 65,000 or so clones listed, over 70% were seen once. Sample: peripheral blood. These receptors all stem from a man aged 25-45 years with COVID-19, enrolled during active disease.

The V and J genes are TRBV2 and TRBJ2-3; 8 nucleotides match TRBD1. This CDR3 comprises 19 residues. V shed 2 bases, J shed 4 bases, and the junction held 17 bases outside the gene matches. Germline V CDR1 and CDR2: SNHLY, FYNNEI. This CDR3 is CASSEIFWGRDRHSDTQYF. The CDR3, as DNA: TGTGCCAGCAGTGAAATATTTTGGGGGCGGGACAGGCATTCAGATACGCAGTATTTT. Using reference TRBV2 and TRBJ2-3 for the parts outside the CDR3, the full variable domain is EPEVTQTPSHQVTQMGQEVILRCVPISNHLYFYWYRQILGQKVEFLVSFYNNEISEKSEIFDDQFSVERPDGSNFTLKIRSTKLEDSAMYFCASSEIFWGRDRHSDTQYFGPGTRLTVL.

The J gene is TRBJ2-5, the V gene TRBV14; D not certain. V was shortened by 3 bases and J by 2 bases, with 4 bases between the two germline ends. The CDR3 totals 12 residues. Per the germline V gene, CDR1 is SGHDN and CDR2 is FVKESK. The CDR3 DNA is TGTGCCAGCAGCCAGTCGCAAGAGACCCAGTACTTC. Protein product: CASSQSQETQYF.

V usage is TRBV7-9 and J usage is TRBJ1-4; tentatively, D is TRBD1 (5 bases). Germline V gene data show CDR1 as SEHNR and CDR2 as FQNEAQ (reference sequence). This CDR3 region has 16 residues. Trimming pared 5 bases from V and 3 bases from J, leaving 16 bases between. The CDR3 DNA reads TGTGCCAGCAGCGTCCTGTCGGGACTGCCTAATGAAAAACTGTTTTTT. This gives the protein CASSVLSGLPNEKLFF.

This chain links TRBV7-2 with TRBJ1-2; TRBD1 aligns across 10 bases. The CDR3 has 16 residues. Germline loops: CDR1 SGHTA, CDR2 FQGNSA. The junction had 6 bases not matched to a gene; V was cut back by 0 bases and J by 5 bases. The CDR3 nucleotides are TGTGCCAGCAGCTTAGCCCCCTTGGGACAGGGGTATGGCTACACCTTC. This encodes CASSLAPLGQGYGYTF. The full variable domain, with the rest looked up from reference TRBV7-2 and TRBJ1-2, is GAGVSQSPSNKVTEKGKDVELRCDPISGHTALYWYRQSLGQGLEFLIYFQGNSAPDKSGLPSDRFSAERTGGSVSTLTIQRTQQEDSAVYLCASSLAPLGQGYGYTFGSGTRLTVV.

J is TRBJ2-7 and V is TRBV25-1; 8 bases map to TRBD1. V trimming: 2 bases; J trimming: 2 bases; junction bases outside the gene matches: 2. Germline assignment: CDR1 MGHDK and CDR2 SYGVNS. CDR3 length equals 14 residues. In DNA, the CDR3 is TGTGCCAGCAGTGAAGGGACAGGTGCCTACGAGCAGTACTTC. It codes for CASSEGTGAYEQYF.

This chain connects TRBV6-5 to TRBJ1-1; 7 positions agree with TRBD1. V lost 8 bases and J lost 1; bases outside the gene matches: 4. CDR3 size: 13 residues. Germline assignment: CDR1 MNHEY and CDR2 SVGAGI. Here the CDR3 reads CASRGQKNTEAFF. CDR3 in DNA: TGTGCCAGCCGGGGACAGAAGAACACTGAAGCTTTCTTT.

V gene TRBV7-2 combines with J gene TRBJ2-7; D is possibly TRBD1 (6 bases). V dropped 3 bases and J dropped 6 bases, with 15 bases sitting between them. The CDR3 totals 14 residues. Germline V lookup: CDR1 SGHTA, CDR2 FQGNSA. The CDR3 nucleotides read TGTGCCAGCAGCTTTACAGGGTTCGTTGGCGAGCAGTACTTC. It yields the protein CASSFTGFVGEQYF.

This chain uses TRBV10-2 with TRBJ2-7; TRBD2 matches 9 bases. The CDR3 length is 14 residues. The V gene end was trimmed by 5 bases and the J gene end by 4 bases; junction bases not matched to a gene: 6. The germline V gene encodes CDR1 WSHSY and CDR2 SAAADI. In nucleotides, the CDR3 is TGCGCCAGCAGTTTTAGCGGGAGTCGGTACGAGCAGTACTTC. Translated, it gives CASSFSGSRYEQYF.

V gene TRBV7-9 combines with J gene TRBJ2-5; D gene unclear. Between the trimmed V and J ends, which lost 5 bases and 5 bases, there was a span of 9 bases. CDR1 and CDR2 (germline): SEHNR, FQNEAQ (reference sequence). There are 12 residues in the CDR3. The CDR3 is CASSAYTETQYF. The CDR3 coding sequence is TGTGCCAGCAGCGCTTACACGGAGACCCAGTACTTC.

The chain has TRBV12-3 or TRBV12-4 and TRBJ2-7, with D tentatively TRBD1 (6 bases). The V gene lost 8 bases and the J gene lost 6 bases, with 11 bases spanning the gap. This CDR3 has 11 residues. The CDR3 DNA reads TGTGCCAGCGGAAGGGGGTCCGAGCAGTACTTC. Translating it yields CASGRGSEQYF.

This clone was recorded only once. The chain links TRBV24-1 to TRBJ1-1, with 9 bases lining up with TRBD1. Losses at the gene ends were 3 bases for V and 4 bases for J; bases not matched to a gene: 2. This CDR3 is built from 14 residues. Germline V lookup: CDR1 KGHDR, CDR2 SFDVKD. CDR3 loop: CATSDPTGGTEAFF. The CDR3 DNA sequence: TGTGCCACCAGTGATCCGACAGGGGGCACTGAAGCTTTCTTT.

J is TRBJ2-3 and V is TRBV3-1 (or the pseudogene TRBV3-2); 9 bases are a match to TRBD2. There are 16 residues in the CDR3. V shed 0 bases and J 9 bases; nucleotides not matched to a gene: 10. Germline V gene data show CDR1 as LGHDT and CDR2 as YNNKEL (reference sequence). CDR3: CASSQDTGTSTGTQYF. DNA of the CDR3: TGTGCCAGCAGCCAAGATACCGGGACTAGCACGGGAACGCAGTATTTT.

The chain links TRBV5-4 to TRBJ1-2; D is uncertain. V lost 2 bases, J lost 5 bases, and 7 bases lay in between. Germline lookup yields CDR1 SGHNT and CDR2 YYREEE (reference sequence). CDR3 length equals 12 residues. In DNA, the CDR3 is TGTGCCAGCAGCTTTAGTGATTATGGCTACACCTTC. This codes for CASSFSDYGYTF.

The CDR3 DNA reads as TGTGCCAGCAGTGAGCGGTATGAGCAGTTCTTC. Translating gives CASSERYEQFF. This sequence joins TRBV2 and TRBJ2-1; no definite D call. Germline assignment: CDR1 SNHLY and CDR2 FYNNEI. Trimming stripped 3 bases from V and 8 bases from J, with 5 bases between. This CDR3 is 11 amino acids long.

The genes are TRBV15 and TRBJ1-5; TRBD1 agrees at 7 bases. The V segment lost 1 base and the J segment 9 bases; nucleotides outside the gene matches: 6. The CDR3 has 14 residues. CDR1 is LNHNV, CDR2 YYDKDF, per germline (reference sequence). Here the CDR3 reads CATSRGGQHLPQHF. CDR3 nucleotide sequence: TGTGCCACCAGCAGAGGGGGACAGCATTTGCCCCAGCATTTT.

V is TRBV7-2 and J is TRBJ2-5, with 7 bases aligning to TRBD2. V lost 11 bases to trimming and J lost 4 bases; unmatched junction nucleotides: 19. The CDR3 is made up of 16 amino acids. Germline V gives CDR1 SGHTA, CDR2 FQGNSA. The CDR3 loop is CAAGGFAGVSTETQYF. CDR3 coding DNA: TGTGCCGCCGGGGGTTTTGCGGGAGTAAGTACAGAGACCCAGTACTTC.

The gene calls are TRBV19 and TRBJ1-4, with no clear D. CDR1 and CDR2 from the germline V gene are LNHDA and SQIVND (reference sequence). With 3 bases removed from V and 0 bases from J, the gap between germline ends came to 11 bases. The CDR3 has 16 amino acids. CDR3 nucleotides: TGTGCCAGTAGTATCTACAGCATCGCAACTAATGAAAAACTGTTTTTT. Translating it yields CASSIYSIATNEKLFF.

V gene TRBV5-5 combines with J gene TRBJ2-7, with 8 bases aligning to TRBD1. Germline V gene lookup returns CDR1 SGHKS and CDR2 YYEKEE (reference sequence). The CDR3 spans 15 residues. With 6 bases clipped from V and 3 bases from J, the junction kept 11 bases outside the gene matches. The CDR3 region has the DNA TGTGCCAGCACCAGTGGACAGGGCCTTAACTACGAGCAGTACTTC. It specifies CASTSGQGLNYEQYF.

This clone was found a few times. The rearrangement links TRBV10-3 to TRBJ1-1; D is perhaps TRBD1 (5 bases). The CDR3 is 13 amino acids. The germline gives CDR1 ENHRY, CDR2 SYGVKD. Deletions cut 6 bases from V and 3 bases from J, with 11 bases between. CDR3 coding DNA: TGTGCCATCAGCGGGGGGGGGTACACTGAAGCTTTCTTT. Translating it yields CAISGGGYTEAFF.

This chain connects TRBV4-1 to TRBJ2-7; TRBD1 matches 7 bases. CDR1 MGHRA and CDR2 YSYEKL come from the germline V gene. J gave up 1 base and V 4 bases, and 7 bases lay outside the gene matches. The CDR3 totals 15 residues. As DNA, the CDR3 is TGCGCCAGCAGCCCCCGGGCAGGGGGTTCCTACGAGCAGTACTTC. Encoded protein: CASSPRAGGSYEQYF.

The chain employs TRBV25-1 and TRBJ2-1, with D possibly TRBD1 on 6 matching bases. Germline V gene sequence: CDR1 MGHDK, CDR2 SYGVNS. V lost 3 bases, J lost 9 bases, and 9 bases lay in between. This CDR3 is built from 12 residues. The CDR3: CASSDIGGEQFF. CDR3 coding DNA: TGTGCCAGCAGTGACATAGGGGGTGAGCAGTTCTTC. The complete variable domain, with remaining parts taken from reference TRBV25-1 and TRBJ2-1, reads EADIYQTPRYLVIGTGKKITLECSQTMGHDKMYWYQQDPGMELHLIHYSYGVNSTEKGDLSSESTVSRIRTEHFPLTLESARPSHTSQYLCASSDIGGEQFFGPGTRLTVL.

This clone has only a few counts. The chain links TRBV11-2 to TRBJ2-7; TRBD2 matches at 8 bases. There are 15 residues in the CDR3. Per the germline V gene, CDR1 is SGHAT and CDR2 is FQNNGV. V was pared by 4 bases and J by 6 bases, with 11 bases of the junction left unmatched. CDR3 amino acids: CASSSISGIVGEQYF. CDR3 nucleotide sequence: TGTGCCAGCAGCTCGATTAGCGGGATTGTGGGCGAGCAGTACTTC.

The chain uses TRBV9 and TRBJ1-6; possibly TRBD1 for D (6 bases). The CDR3 sequence is 14 residues long. CDR1 and CDR2 (germline): SGDLS, YYNGEE. V shed 0 bases and J shed 9 bases, with 10 bases lying between them. For the CDR3, the DNA is TGTGCCAGCAGCGTAGATGGCAGGGGTTCACCCCTCCACTTT. Its protein is CASSVDGRGSPLHF.

The count of this clone is one. The rearrangement uses TRBV9 and TRBJ1-2; the D gene is possibly TRBD1 (6 bases). This CDR3 region has 12 residues. The germline V gene encodes CDR1 SGDLS and CDR2 YYNGEE. Trimming took off 4 bases at V and 5 bases at J, with 9 bases between the two ends. The DNA for the CDR3 is TGTGCCAGCAGCATCCAGGGGTATGGCTACACCTTC. It encodes CASSIQGYGYTF.

V usage is TRBV2 and J usage is TRBJ2-3, with TRBD2 identical over 7 bases. The CDR3 covers 15 residues. Germline lookup yields CDR1 SNHLY and CDR2 FYNNEI. V lost 2 bases and J lost 2; bases outside the gene matches: 4. DNA of the CDR3: TGTGCCAGCAGTGAATGGCTAGCGGTCACAGATACGCAGTATTTT. This gives the protein CASSEWLAVTDTQYF.

The gene calls are TRBV6-6 and TRBJ1-3; weak D call: TRBD1 (5 bases). The CDR3 runs 16 residues. V shed 4 bases and J shed 1 base, with 14 bases lying between them. Per the germline V gene, CDR1 is MNHNY and CDR2 is SVGAGI (reference sequence). The CDR3 DNA reads TGTGCCAGCAGTTCCCCGGGCAGGGCGTCTGGAAACACCATATATTTT. Protein sequence: CASSSPGRASGNTIYF.